A single sample gave rise to the 18 T cell receptor beta chains below, sequenced in a study. One entry per CDR3 protein results from TCRdb running MiXCR on the 5' RACE reads. Here the sample spans about 50,000 distinct CDR3 sequences, 25% to 30% being singletons. Sequencing was done on a sample of naive CD4+ T cells sorted from blood. Subset indicated: naive CD4+ T cells, CD4+CD45RA+CD25-. These receptors were taken from a female donor with breast cancer.

The chain uses TRBV9 and TRBJ1-2; tentative D call: TRBD1 (5 bases). Trimming pared 0 bases from V and 2 bases from J, leaving 11 bases between. The CDR3 runs to 15 residues. Per germline, CDR1 SGDLS and CDR2 YYNGEE. CDR3: CASSVDSRANYGYTF. DNA for the CDR3: TGTGCCAGCAGCGTAGACTCCAGGGCGAACTATGGCTACACCTTC.

This clonotype has only a few counts. The chain links TRBV5-1 to TRBJ2-6; D is unclear. Germline V gene data show CDR1 as SGHRS and CDR2 as YFSETQ. The CDR3 covers 15 residues. The V end was cut by 1 base, the J end by 0 bases, with 5 bases between. The CDR3 sequence is CASSLTASGANVLTF. Written as DNA, the CDR3 is TGCGCCAGCAGCTTGACCGCCTCTGGGGCCAACGTCCTGACTTTC.

Here the CDR3 DNA reads TGTGCCAGCAGCTTGCGGGAGGGGGACAATGAGCAGTTCTTC. Translation: CASSLREGDNEQFF. The chain combines TRBV7-8 with TRBJ2-1; the match to TRBD2 covers 9 bases. The CDR3 runs to 14 residues. Germline V gene lookup returns CDR1 SGHVS and CDR2 FQNEAQ. After removal of 3 bases from V and 5 bases from J, the junction contained 2 bases not matched to a gene. The whole variable domain, filled in from reference TRBV7-8 and TRBJ2-1, reads GAGVSQSPRYKVAKRGQDVALRCDPISGHVSLFWYQQALGQGPEFLTYFQNEAQLDKSGLPSDRFFAERPEGSVSTLKIQRTQQEDSAVYLCASSLREGDNEQFFGPGTRLTVL.

On this clonotype: An end of the junction differs from the germline gene, which may be a read error. The gene calls are TRBV7-2 and TRBJ2-7; weak D call: TRBD2 (6 bases). The germline CDR1 and CDR2 sequences are SGHTA and FQGNSA. There are 15 residues in the CDR3. The CDR3 bases are TGTGCCGGCAGCTTAGTGGCGGGAAGGTCTGGCGAGCAGTACTTC. Protein product: CAGSLVAGRSGEQYF.

This clonotype was seen ten or more times. This sequence joins TRBV20-1 and TRBJ2-1, with D possibly being TRBD1 or TRBD2 (5 bases each). Germline V gene lookup returns CDR1 DFQATT and CDR2 SNEGSKA (reference sequence). The CDR3 covers 15 residues. Trimming shortened V by 4 bases and J by 1 base, and 14 bases separated the two germline ends. CDR3 protein: CSAIGASPSYNEQFF. CDR3 in DNA: TGCAGTGCTATTGGGGCTAGCCCGTCCTACAATGAGCAGTTCTTC.

The V call is TRBV7-2, the J call TRBJ2-6; D ambiguous. This CDR3 region has 16 residues. CDR1 and CDR2 (germline): SGHTA, FQGNSA. Trimming left V 8 bases short and J 1 base short, with 15 bases between. The CDR3 nucleotides are TGTGCCAGCGGCGAGAATATGAGGTCTGGGGCCAACGTCCTGACTTTC. This translates into CASGENMRSGANVLTF.

The chain uses TRBV12-3 or TRBV12-4 and TRBJ2-7; D assignment may be TRBD1 or TRBD2 (5 bases each). V was clipped by 5 bases and J by 3 bases, with 20 bases between them. CDR3 length: 16 residues. The CDR3: CASSRRGRSSYYEQYF. Written as DNA, the CDR3 is TGTGCCAGCAGTCGCCGGGGACGGAGTTCGTACTACGAGCAGTACTTC.

Regarding this clonotype: A junction end diverges from the germline sequence, so it may reflect a read error. This chain connects TRBV11-1 to TRBJ2-6, with D possibly TRBD1 on 5 matching bases. CDR1 and CDR2 (germline): SGHAT, FQDESV (reference sequence). The CDR3 sequence is 17 residues long. In nucleotides, the CDR3 is TGTGCCAGCAGCTTGGGATCACAGACCTCTGGGGCCAACGTCCCGACTTTC. It codes for CASSLGSQTSGANVPTF.

This clonotype was found a few times. V gene TRBV12-3 or TRBV12-4 combines with J gene TRBJ2-1, with D possibly being TRBD1 (6 bases). CDR3 length: 13 amino acids. Trimming took off 4 bases at V and 4 bases at J, with 8 bases between the two ends. The chain's CDR3 is CASSSQGYNEQFF. DNA of the CDR3: TGTGCCAGCAGTTCACAGGGTTACAATGAGCAGTTCTTC.

The gene calls are TRBV5-1 and TRBJ2-1, with D possibly being TRBD2 (5 bases). CDR3 length equals 15 residues. V was pared by 4 bases and J by 4 bases, with 15 bases between. Germline V gives CDR1 SGHRS, CDR2 YFSETQ. Here the CDR3 reads CASSPNVRAYNEQFF. CDR3 bases: TGCGCCAGCAGCCCGAACGTGAGGGCTTACAATGAGCAGTTCTTC.

This clonotype was counted a few times. This rearrangement joins TRBV3-1 to TRBJ2-1; D perhaps matches TRBD1 (6 bases). V was pared by 8 bases and J by 0 bases, with 23 bases between. CDR1 and CDR2 from the germline V gene are LGHDT and YNNKEL (reference sequence). The CDR3 loop spans 18 amino acids. The CDR3 nucleotides read TGTGCCAGCGAATGGACCTCAGGGGTGGCAGGCTCCTACAATGAGCAGTTCTTC. It translates to CASEWTSGVAGSYNEQFF.

This clonotype was detected a few times. The chain combines TRBV7-2 with TRBJ2-3, with D unresolved. The CDR3 runs to 13 residues. V was trimmed by 0 bases and J by 5 bases, leaving 6 bases between them. Germline CDR1 reads SGHTA; CDR2 reads FQGNSA. The CDR3 spells CASSLAELDTQYF. The CDR3 DNA reads TGTGCCAGCAGCTTAGCGGAGCTAGATACGCAGTATTTT.

J is TRBJ2-1 and V is TRBV7-9; perhaps TRBD2 as D (7 bases). There are 15 residues in the CDR3. Germline V gene data show CDR1 as SEHNR and CDR2 as FQNEAQ (reference sequence). V was trimmed by 5 bases and J by 5 bases, leaving 16 bases between them. The CDR3 spells CASSPGGHIHNEQFF. The DNA for the CDR3 is TGTGCCAGCAGCCCCGGGGGGCACATACACAATGAGCAGTTCTTC.

This clonotype came up a few times. V and J are TRBV4-1 and TRBJ2-7; TRBD2 aligns across 8 bases. Germline V gene sequence: CDR1 MGHRA, CDR2 YSYEKL. The CDR3 runs to 15 residues. J gave up 0 bases and V 4 bases, and 5 bases lay outside the gene matches. The CDR3 loop is CASSPGGSSSYEQYF. The DNA of the CDR3 is TGCGCCAGCAGCCCGGGGGGGTCCAGCTCCTACGAGCAGTACTTC.

This clonotype was detected a few times. The chain employs TRBV28 and TRBJ1-2, with 7 positions matching TRBD1. Germline CDR1 and CDR2: MDHEN and SYDVKM. The CDR3 length is 15 residues. V was pared by 3 bases and J by 6 bases, with 10 bases of the junction left unmatched. CDR3 amino acids: CASSFPQGGRDGYTF. CDR3 bases: TGTGCCAGCAGTTTTCCCCAAGGGGGCCGAGATGGCTACACCTTC.

This clonotype was recorded at least ten times. The chain is built from TRBV2 and TRBJ1-1, with no clear D. The CDR3 contains 11 residues. The germline V gene encodes CDR1 SNHLY and CDR2 FYNNEI. Trimming removed 7 bases from V and 1 base from J, with 4 bases in between. CDR3 DNA: TGTGCCAGCAAGGAGAACACTGAAGCTTTCTTT. It codes for CASKENTEAFF.

This clonotype was counted only a few times. The V and J genes are TRBV7-2 and TRBJ1-1; D is undetermined. Germline values: CDR1 SGHTA, CDR2 FQGNSA. Trimming pared 5 bases from V and 4 bases from J, leaving 11 bases between. The CDR3 loop spans 13 amino acids. DNA for the CDR3: TGTGCCAGCAGCCCCGGATTGAGCACTGAAGCTTTCTTT. The encoded protein is CASSPGLSTEAFF.

The chain is built from TRBV24-1 and TRBJ2-1; D might be TRBD2 (6 bases). CDR1 and CDR2 from the germline V gene are KGHDR and SFDVKD. With 1 base removed from V and 4 bases from J, the gap between germline ends came to 13 bases. The CDR3 totals 16 residues. For the CDR3, the DNA is TGTGCCACCAGTGATTTCGGGGGAGTGGGGTACAATGAGCAGTTCTTC. This sequence encodes CATSDFGGVGYNEQFF.